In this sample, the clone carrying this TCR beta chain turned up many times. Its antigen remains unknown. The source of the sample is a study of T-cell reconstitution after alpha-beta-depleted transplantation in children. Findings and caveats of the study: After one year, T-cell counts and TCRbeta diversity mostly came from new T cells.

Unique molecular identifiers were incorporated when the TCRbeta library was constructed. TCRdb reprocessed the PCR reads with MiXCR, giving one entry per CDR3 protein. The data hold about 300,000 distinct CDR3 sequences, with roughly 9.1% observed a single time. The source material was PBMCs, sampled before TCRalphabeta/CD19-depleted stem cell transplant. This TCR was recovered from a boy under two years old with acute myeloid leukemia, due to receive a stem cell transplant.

CDR3 sequence (DNA): TGTGCCAGCAGCAAAGTTGGTCAGGGCAGGAACACTGAAGCTTTCTTT. Residues: CASSKVGQGRNTEAFF. This chain uses TRBV21-1 with TRBJ1-1; the D call in the table, TRBD1, was not verified against the DNA. TRBV21-1 is a listed pseudogene. The CDR3 has 16 amino acids.